This T cell receptor beta chain comes out of a study of blood T cell repertoires in COVID-19. Across the study: Material from acute and convalescent COVID-19 was sourced from the United States, Italy and Spain. Sample material is recorded as cDNA or gDNA derived from T cells, B-cell-depleted T cells, or PBMCs.

Per the study methods: Researchers report that nucleated cell counts were estimated from reference gene primer amplification. The assay was immunoSEQ multiplex PCR, and TCRdb's table has in-frame clones only and misses some. D and trimming were read from the DNA, whereas the V and J calls and clone size are those reported in that table. The profile shows around 190,000 clones, roughly 78% of them singletons. This clone has just a few counts. This clonotype was obtained from a man in his 70s with active or convalescent COVID-19. The sequenced sample consisted of peripheral blood.

CDR3 sequence (DNA): TGTGCCAGCAGCCCTCAGGGGATAGGCGGGGAGCTGTTTTTT. Its translation: CASSPQGIGGELFF. The chain links TRBV7-2 to TRBJ2-2, with D tentatively TRBD1 (6 bases). The CDR3 is made up of 14 amino acids. With 5 bases removed from V and 7 bases from J, the gap between germline ends came to 14 bases. Per germline, CDR1 SGHTA and CDR2 FQGNSA. Using reference TRBV7-2 and TRBJ2-2 for the parts outside the CDR3, the full variable domain is GAGVSQSPSNKVTEKGKDVELRCDPISGHTALYWYRQSLGQGLEFLIYFQGNSAPDKSGLPSDRFSAERTGGSVSTLTIQRTQQEDSAVYLCASSPQGIGGELFFGEGSRLTVL.